This TCR beta chain was documented in a study of blood T cell repertoires in COVID-19. Background on the study: Samples representing acute and convalescent COVID-19 were sourced from the United States, Italy and Spain. Sources were T cells, B-cell-depleted T cells, or PBMCs; the material itself was cDNA or gDNA.

The study recruited people aged 18 to 89 years across approximately 24 US areas. Participant-given clinical history determined each cohort assignment. The protocol was immunoSEQ multiplex PCR, while the TCRdb copy is restricted to in-frame clones and leaves out a portion. The data hold about 260,000 clones, with around 90% observed a single time. This CDR3 has 15 amino acids. The junction had 7 bases not matched to a gene; V was cut back by 10 bases and J by 0 bases. The germline CDR1 and CDR2 sequences are PRHDT and FYEKMQ (reference sequence). The chain is built from TRBV13 and TRBJ2-3; TRBD1 matches 10 bases. The origin of this receptor is a man in his forties or fifties who had been exposed to COVID-19. Input material: PBMCs or T cells enriched from blood (not recorded which). The CDR3 is CATGTGALSTDTQYF. CDR3 coding DNA: TGTGCCACCGGGACAGGGGCCCTTAGCACAGATACGCAGTATTTT.